This TCR beta chain was documented in a study of blood T cells in healthy people across ages. V gave up 4 bases and J gave up 5 bases, with 9 bases separating them. Per the germline V gene, CDR1 is SQVTM and CDR2 is ANQGSEA. The CDR3 is 13 amino acids. Healthy Russian Caucasian donors spanned ages about 6 to 90 years. Notes on the study in general: It was not possible, with unsorted PBMCs, to conclusively compare naive and antigen-experienced cells. Naive T cell percentage showed a strong correlation with TCR beta diversity.

This clonotype has at least ten counts. What it binds is not known. The use of a sample-barcoded 5' primer and a J-beta primer mix characterized a second PCR of roughly 7 to 11 cycles. TCRdb independently ran MiXCR on the 5' RACE reads; one entry per CDR3 protein. Here the sample spans more than 1,400,000 distinct CDR3 sequences, roughly 40% being singletons. Sequencing input: blood. The clonotype was recovered from a woman younger than 30 in good health. The V gene is TRBV29-1, the J gene TRBJ1-6; tentatively, D is TRBD1 (6 bases). The CDR3 nucleotides are TGCAGCGTTGCGGCAGGGGATAATTCACCCCTCCACTTT. This gives the protein CSVAAGDNSPLHF. The complete variable domain, with remaining parts taken from reference TRBV29-1 and TRBJ1-6, reads SAVISQKPSRDICQRGTSLTIQCQVDSQVTMMFWYRQQPGQSLTLIATANQGSEATYESGFVIDKFPISRPNLTFSTLTVSNMSPEDSSIYLCSVAAGDNSPLHFGNGTRLTVT.